Below, one TCR beta chain is given with its context. The data were taken from a study of control samples from healthy donors and cancer patients. The method was immunoSEQ multiplex PCR; TCRdb's version includes in-frame clones alone and lacks a portion of them. The sample has about 80,000 clones, just under 90% seen once. The CDR3 has 14 residues. Per germline, CDR1 MNHNS and CDR2 SASEGT. The V gene lost 4 bases and the J gene lost 8 bases, with 17 bases spanning the gap. The chain employs TRBV6-1 and TRBJ1-2; no firm D call. The clonotype originates from a man between 45 and 60 years old in good health. The sequenced sample consisted of blood. CDR3 region: CASSVASGGYGYTF. The DNA of the CDR3 is TGTGCCAGCAGTGTAGCATCGGGAGGGTACGGCTACACCTTC.